Shown below are 28 T cell receptor beta chains from a single sample sequenced in a study of identical twins. MiXCR, run by TCRdb on the 5' RACE reads, gives a single entry per CDR3 protein. Of fewer than 650,000 distinct CDR3 sequences detected, approximately 10% appear once; the ten largest clones hold approximately 3%. The sample was also reused in another study, on yellow fever vaccine responses in identical twins.

Sequencing was done on a sample of PBMCs. The receptors here all came from a young woman in good health.

This clonotype has more than one count but fewer than ten. This chain uses TRBV6-5 with TRBJ1-2; possible D gene TRBD1, 6 bases. The germline CDR1 and CDR2 sequences are MNHEY and SVGAGI. V lost 5 bases and J lost 8, with 12 bases in between. The CDR3 length is 12 residues. The CDR3 loop reads CASSNQGSGYTF. The DNA of the CDR3 is TGTGCCAGCAGTAACCAGGGGTCGGGCTACACCTTC.

The sample holds many counts of this clonotype. DNA for the CDR3: TGTGCCAGCTCACCCGGAGAAGAGACCCAGTACTTC. It encodes CASSPGEETQYF. V usage is TRBV18 and J usage is TRBJ2-5; D gene unclear. CDR1 and CDR2 from the germline V gene are KGHSH and LQKENI. This CDR3 is built from 12 residues. The ends were cut back, 3 bases at V and 3 bases at J, with 5 bases in the middle. Full variable domain (missing parts from reference TRBV18 and TRBJ2-5): NAGVMQNPRHLVRRRGQEARLRCSPMKGHSHVYWYRQLPEEGLKFMVYLQKENIIDESGMPKERFSAEFPKEGPSILRIQQVVRGDSAAYFCASSPGEETQYFGPGTRLLVL.

This clonotype appeared many times. The chain recombines TRBV12-3 or TRBV12-4 with TRBJ2-2; 7 bases are a match to TRBD2. The CDR3 has 14 residues. V lost 4 bases to trimming and J lost 2 bases; unmatched junction nucleotides: 1. CDR3 sequence reads: CASSWDYNTGELFF. The CDR3 DNA sequence: TGTGCCAGCAGTTGGGACTACAACACCGGGGAGCTGTTTTTT.

The chain combines TRBV5-1 with TRBJ1-3, with 10 nucleotides matching TRBD1. CDR1 SGHRS and CDR2 YFSETQ come from the germline V gene. This CDR3 region has 16 residues. With V trimmed by 5 bases and J by 3 bases, 8 bases remained unmatched. In DNA, the CDR3 is TGCGCCAGCAGGCCACCGGGACAGGGGTATGGAAACACCATATATTTT. It encodes CASRPPGQGYGNTIYF.

This clonotype was detected a few times. This sequence joins TRBV27 and TRBJ2-7; D gene ambiguous. The germline gives CDR1 MNHEY, CDR2 SMNVEV (reference sequence). V was cut by 2 bases and J by 7 bases, with 15 bases left in between. CDR3 length: 14 amino acids. The CDR3 DNA reads as TGTGCCAGCAGTTTAAATGACCCCTTCAGGGAGCAGTACTTC. Encoded protein: CASSLNDPFREQYF.

The chain employs TRBV7-2 and TRBJ2-2, with D perhaps TRBD2 (5 bases). This CDR3 has 15 amino acids. The V and J ends lost 1 base and 4 bases respectively, with 10 bases between them. Germline V gene lookup returns CDR1 SGHTA and CDR2 FQGNSA. The CDR3 loop reads CASSLGGLSTGELFF. In DNA form, the CDR3 reads TGTGCCAGCAGCTTAGGAGGGTTGAGCACCGGGGAGCTGTTTTTT.

The V gene is TRBV7-9, the J gene TRBJ2-7; possibly TRBD2 for D (7 bases). Germline V gene sequence: CDR1 SEHNR, CDR2 FQNEAQ (reference sequence). This CDR3 region has 14 residues. V gave up 8 bases and J gave up 3 bases, with 17 bases separating them. In DNA form, the CDR3 reads TGTGCCAGCGAGGGGGGAGGGCCCTACTACGAGCAGTACTTC. It yields the protein CASEGGGPYYEQYF. Filled out from reference TRBV7-9 and TRBJ2-7, the complete variable domain reads DTGVSQNPRHKITKRGQNVTFRCDPISEHNRLYWYRQTLGQGPEFLTYFQNEAQLEKSRLLSDRFSAERPKGSFSTLEIQRTEQGDSAMYLCASEGGGPYYEQYFGPGTRLTVT.

This clonotype was picked up a small number of times. V and J are TRBV5-1 and TRBJ2-1; 9 nucleotides line up with TRBD1. Germline V gene lookup returns CDR1 SGHRS and CDR2 YFSETQ. The CDR3 length is 16 residues. Losses at the gene ends were 4 bases for V and 1 base for J; bases not matched to a gene: 6. The CDR3 spells CASSVSTGGSYNEQFF. The CDR3 nucleotides are TGCGCCAGCAGCGTCTCGACAGGGGGGTCCTACAATGAGCAGTTCTTC.

This clonotype was found many times. V is TRBV25-1 and J is TRBJ1-5; D gene unclear. From germline, CDR1 is MGHDK and CDR2 SYGVNS. The CDR3 length is 11 residues. Trimming cost V 6 bases and J 12 bases, with 12 bases left between them. DNA for the CDR3: TGTGCCAGCAGATCCGGGCAGGACCAGCATTTT. It codes for CASRSGQDQHF.

In DNA form, the CDR3 reads TGTGCCAGTAGTATAGATTCAGGTGTGGTAGCGGGGAACAATGAGCAGTTCTTC. Translation: CASSIDSGVVAGNNEQFF. This chain joins TRBV19 and TRBJ2-1; 8 nucleotides agree with TRBD2. This CDR3 has 18 residues. The germline V gene has CDR1 LNHDA and CDR2 SQIVND (reference sequence). V was pared by 0 bases and J by 5 bases, with 12 bases of the junction left unmatched.

This clonotype was seen a handful of times. The V gene is TRBV20-1, the J gene TRBJ2-3, with D perhaps assigned TRBD1 or TRBD2 (5 bases each). Trimming shortened V by 6 bases and J by 2 bases, and 15 bases separated the two germline ends. The CDR3 contains 14 residues. Germline V gene sequence: CDR1 DFQATT, CDR2 SNEGSKA (reference sequence). The CDR3 spells CSALRGGSTDTQYF. The CDR3 nucleotides read TGCAGTGCCCTCCGGGGCGGTTCCACAGATACGCAGTATTTT.

This clonotype was found a few times. The chain has TRBV11-3 and TRBJ2-3; 7 bases map to TRBD2. CDR1 SGHNT and CDR2 YENEEA come from the germline V gene. V dropped 4 bases and J dropped 2; count of bases not matched to a gene: 24. The CDR3 consists of 21 residues. CDR3 bases: TGTGCCAGCAGCTCATCAACCCCCGGACGGGGGGAGTCGATATACACAGATACGCAGTATTTT. Translated, it gives CASSSSTPGRGESIYTDTQYF.

The chain couples TRBV15 to TRBJ2-4; 12 nucleotides agree with TRBD2. CDR3 size: 18 residues. Germline trimming cut 1 base from V and 10 bases from J; bases unmatched to any gene: 14. Germline CDR1 reads LNHNV; CDR2 reads YYDKDF (reference sequence). The CDR3 region has the DNA TGTGCCACCAGCAGAGGTGCTAGCGGGAGGGCCCCGATTGGTATTCAGTACTTC. Translating it yields CATSRGASGRAPIGIQYF.

V is TRBV9 and J is TRBJ2-1; 9 bases align to TRBD1. Germline CDR1 SGDLS, CDR2 YYNGEE. The CDR3 totals 15 residues. The V gene end was trimmed by 4 bases and the J gene end by 6 bases; junction bases not matched to a gene: 8. CDR3 coding DNA: TGTGCCAGCAGCCCCCTGGGGACAGGGTCCAATGAGCAGTTCTTC. Its protein is CASSPLGTGSNEQFF.

The CDR3 nucleotides are TGTGCCACCAGCAGAGTCGGGACATACTCTGGAAACACCATATATTTT. As protein: CATSRVGTYSGNTIYF. The J gene is TRBJ1-3, the V gene TRBV15; a possible D gene is TRBD1 (6 bases). This CDR3 has 16 amino acids. V lost 1 base and J lost 0, with 10 bases in between. Germline V gives CDR1 LNHNV, CDR2 YYDKDF (reference sequence).

This clonotype was found many times. The V gene is TRBV2, the J gene TRBJ2-5; D is perhaps TRBD1 or TRBD2 (6 bases each). The CDR3 contains 18 residues. Germline lookup yields CDR1 SNHLY and CDR2 FYNNEI. Trimming took 3 bases from V and 1 from J, leaving 21 bases between them. CDR3 sequence reads: CASSDGGRSSTGQETQYF. For the CDR3, the DNA is TGTGCCAGCAGTGACGGGGGCCGAAGCTCGACAGGCCAAGAGACCCAGTACTTC.

The rearrangement joins TRBV20-1 to TRBJ2-5; maybe TRBD2 (5 bases). In germline, CDR1 is DFQATT, CDR2 SNEGSKA (reference sequence). V was clipped by 5 bases and J by 5 bases, with 27 bases between them. The CDR3 has 17 residues. The CDR3 reads CSAQEFPGTNAGETQYF. The DNA for the CDR3 is TGCAGTGCTCAGGAATTCCCGGGAACCAATGCCGGGGAGACCCAGTACTTC.

This rearrangement joins TRBV25-1 to TRBJ2-4; no clear D gene. Trimming shortened V by 3 bases and J by 8 bases, and 11 bases separated the two germline ends. CDR3 length equals 13 residues. Looked up from germline, CDR1 is MGHDK and CDR2 is SYGVNS. Here the CDR3 reads CASSDLGSHIQYF. The CDR3 DNA reads as TGTGCCAGCAGTGACCTAGGGTCCCACATTCAGTACTTC.

This clonotype was detected only a few times. The rearrangement uses TRBV5-1 and TRBJ2-3; a possible D gene is TRBD2 (7 bases). Looked up from germline, CDR1 is SGHRS and CDR2 is YFSETQ. The CDR3 extends over 14 amino acids. The CDR3 DNA sequence: TGCGCAGTAGGGGGGGGTACTAGCACAGATACGCAGTATTTT. Translating it yields CAVGGGTSTDTQYF.

This clonotype was counted ten times or more. V is TRBV18 and J is TRBJ2-7; D possibly corresponds to TRBD1 (6 bases). Trimming removed 3 bases from V and 5 bases from J, with 11 bases in between. Germline V gene data show CDR1 as KGHSH and CDR2 as LQKENI. The CDR3 consists of 13 residues. The CDR3 sequence: CASSPAQGDEQYF. The CDR3 bases are TGTGCCAGCTCACCGGCACAGGGAGACGAGCAGTACTTC. The variable domain in full, completed from reference TRBV18 and TRBJ2-7, reads NAGVMQNPRHLVRRRGQEARLRCSPMKGHSHVYWYRQLPEEGLKFMVYLQKENIIDESGMPKERFSAEFPKEGPSILRIQQVVRGDSAAYFCASSPAQGDEQYFGPGTRLTVT.

This clonotype was counted at least ten times. The rearrangement links TRBV4-3 to TRBJ2-5; D may be TRBD1 (6 bases). Trimming took 8 bases from V and 5 from J, leaving 18 bases between them. CDR1 is LGHNA and CDR2 is YSLEER in the germline V gene. The CDR3 covers 14 residues. The chain's CDR3 is CASSIGTGMETQYF. The CDR3 bases are TGCGCCAGCTCCATCGGAACAGGGATGGAGACCCAGTACTTC.

J is TRBJ2-1 and V is TRBV29-1, with a weak D call TRBD1 (6 bases). The V and J ends lost 0 bases and 5 bases respectively, with 11 bases between them. There are 14 residues in the CDR3. Germline V gives CDR1 SQVTM, CDR2 ANQGSEA. CDR3 sequence (DNA): TGCAGCGTTGAAGAGCTACAGGGTAACAATGAGCAGTTCTTC. This sequence encodes CSVEELQGNNEQFF.

The sample holds a few counts of this clonotype. This chain joins TRBV5-1 and TRBJ2-3; D remains unclear. CDR1 is SGHRS, CDR2 YFSETQ, per germline. This CDR3 spans 17 amino acids. V lost 0 bases, J lost 0 bases, and 14 bases lay in between. For the CDR3, the DNA is TGCGCCAGCAGCTTGGTGGGTTCCCTTCGGAGCACAGATACGCAGTATTTT. Residues: CASSLVGSLRSTDTQYF.

This clonotype was found a few times. The V gene is TRBV6-6, the J gene TRBJ2-7; D call uncertain. The CDR3 totals 13 residues. Germline CDR1 is MNHNY and CDR2 is SVGAGI (reference sequence). V was trimmed by 2 bases and J by 3 bases, leaving 8 bases between them. The CDR3 region has the DNA TGTGCCAGCAGTTACCAGGTCTTCTACGAGCAGTACTTC. It encodes CASSYQVFYEQYF.

This clonotype was observed a few times. The chain carries TRBV12-3 or TRBV12-4 and TRBJ2-5, with D perhaps TRBD2 (5 bases). The V and J ends lost 1 base and 5 bases respectively, with 8 bases between them. The CDR3 spans 13 residues. CDR3 residues: CASSLVRAETQYF. The CDR3 coding sequence is TGTGCCAGCAGTTTAGTGCGGGCTGAGACCCAGTACTTC.

This chain uses TRBV7-9 with TRBJ2-1, with a possible D match to TRBD2 (5 bases). The length of the CDR3 is 11 residues. The germline CDR1 and CDR2 sequences are SEHNR and FQNEAQ (reference sequence). Trimming took 11 bases from V and 6 from J, leaving 11 bases between them. The CDR3 DNA is TGTGCCCCTCGAGAGGGCAATGAGCAGTTCTTC. Translated: CAPREGNEQFF.

The genes are TRBV7-2 and TRBJ2-7; D is perhaps TRBD2 (6 bases). This CDR3 has 17 residues. The germline V and J ends were trimmed by 3 bases and 3 bases, with 21 bases remaining between them. CDR1 is SGHTA and CDR2 is FQGNSA in the germline V gene. The CDR3 nucleotides read TGTGCCAGCAGCTTCCGGAGGGCGCAGTCCCGATTCTACGAGCAGTACTTC. This gives the protein CASSFRRAQSRFYEQYF.

V usage is TRBV24-1 and J usage is TRBJ2-3; 13 bases line up with TRBD2. Germline CDR1 is KGHDR and CDR2 is SFDVKD. V trimming: 7 bases; J trimming: 5 bases; junction bases outside the gene matches: 14. This CDR3 is 18 amino acids long. CDR3 in amino acids: CATSKGLAGTKAQDTQYF. The CDR3 DNA reads as TGTGCCACCAGCAAGGGACTAGCGGGAACGAAGGCCCAAGATACGCAGTATTTT.